This T cell receptor (beta chain) comes out of a study of OX40 agonist ivuxolimab in advanced cancers. Study details: Each patient was given ivuxolimab into a vein every 2 weeks, at 0.01 to 10 mg/kg. Melanoma, hepatocellular carcinoma, head and neck or renal cell cancer occurred in dose-escalation patients.

TCRdb keeps only in-frame clones here, not all; method: immunoSEQ multiplex PCR. In the table there are under 20,000 clones, 72% of which are singletons. Patients with autoimmune history or systemic immunosuppression were excluded. Blood samples were obtained at baseline, cycle 4 day 1, and cycle 7 day 1. The V and J ends lost 3 bases and 1 base, in that order; junction bases with no gene match: 14. Germline lookup yields CDR1 SQVTM and CDR2 ANQGSEA. The CDR3 is 18 amino acids. Regarding this clone: Possible read error: a much larger clone is one base away. The sample holds other DNA sequences that translate to the same CDR3.

The material sequenced was CD4+ or CD8+ T cells sorted from blood, taken in a trial of the OX40 agonist ivuxolimab. The sequence came from an adult with an advanced solid tumor such as melanoma, head and neck, liver or kidney cancer. V and J are TRBV29-1 and TRBJ2-1; 8 nucleotides line up with TRBD2. The CDR3 spells CSVDGGGGAGGSYNEQFF. As DNA, the CDR3 is TGCAGCGTTGACGGGGGGGGAGGGGCAGGAGGTTCCTACAATGAGCAGTTCTTC.